These 20 T cell receptor beta chains share one sample of origin, sequenced in a study of T-cell reconstitution after alpha-beta-depleted transplantation in children. As it was prepared, the TCRbeta library received unique molecular identifiers. One entry per CDR3 protein results from TCRdb running MiXCR on the PCR reads. The repertoire holds some 200,000 distinct CDR3 sequences, roughly a tenth seen once, with less than 8% in the top ten. Source: PBMCs from the stem cell graft donor, taken from the stem cell graft. These receptors all stem from a human donor who donated a stem cell graft to a child with acute lymphoblastic leukemia.

CDR3 loop: CASRRAGADTQYF. The CDR3 DNA reads as TGTGCCAGCAGGCGTGCAGGGGCGGATACGCAGTATTTT. The chain joins TRBV7-9 to TRBJ2-3; perhaps TRBD1 as D (6 bases). The V gene's germline CDR1 is SEHNR and CDR2 FQNEAQ (reference sequence). Trimming pared 6 bases from V and 6 bases from J, leaving 13 bases between. The CDR3 has 13 residues.

Points on this clonotype: A much larger clone differs by one base, so this may be a read error. V is TRBV5-1 and J is TRBJ1-1; TRBD1 matches at 8 bases. V shed 5 bases and J 2 bases; nucleotides not matched to a gene: 2. The CDR3 runs 13 residues. The germline V gene has CDR1 SGHRS and CDR2 YFSETQ. The CDR3, as DNA: TGCGCCAGCAGGGGACAGGCCAACACTGAAGCTTTCTTT. Encoded protein: CASRGQANTEAFF.

This clonotype was recorded many times. The rearrangement joins TRBV27 to TRBJ2-2, with TRBD2 identical over 13 bases. The CDR3 is made up of 15 amino acids. CDR1 is MNHEY, CDR2 SMNVEV, per germline (reference sequence). The V gene end was trimmed by 5 bases and the J gene end by 5 bases; junction bases not matched to a gene: 2. CDR3 amino acids: CASSPGLAGTGELFF. CDR3 nucleotide sequence: TGTGCCAGCAGTCCGGGACTAGCGGGGACCGGGGAGCTGTTTTTT.

A few counts support this clonotype. The gene calls are TRBV11-2 and TRBJ1-4; D is unclear. V was cut by 1 base and J by 8 bases, with 5 bases left in between. Germline CDR1 SGHAT, CDR2 FQNNGV. The CDR3 consists of 12 residues. The CDR3 loop reads CASSLVLEKLFF. Here the CDR3 DNA reads TGTGCCAGCAGCTTAGTTCTCGAAAAACTGTTTTTT.

This clonotype has just a few counts. The V gene is TRBV9, the J gene TRBJ1-2; D perhaps matches TRBD1 (6 bases). The CDR3 length is 15 residues. V lost 1 base and J lost 4, with 14 bases in between. Germline CDR1 and CDR2: SGDLS and YYNGEE. CDR3 coding DNA: TGTGCCAGCAGCGTAACGGACAGCAAATCCTATGGCTACACCTTC. It is translated as CASSVTDSKSYGYTF.

The rearrangement joins TRBV1 to TRBJ2-6; the table's D call, TRBD1, was not checked against the DNA. TRBV1 is reported as a pseudogene. The length of the CDR3 is 16 residues. For the CDR3, the DNA is TGCACCAGCAGCCACAGGGAATCCTCTGGGGCCAACGTCCTGACTTTC. Its translation is CTSSHRESSGANVLTF.

V usage is TRBV20-1 and J usage is TRBJ2-1; 12 bases are shared with TRBD2. The germline V gene encodes CDR1 DFQATT and CDR2 SNEGSKA (reference sequence). V lost 4 bases to trimming and J lost 3 bases; unmatched junction nucleotides: 22. This CDR3 is built from 21 residues. This CDR3 is CSAKVGYRTSGTPGGYNEQFF. Written as DNA, the CDR3 is TGCAGTGCTAAAGTGGGATATAGGACTAGCGGGACCCCGGGTGGCTACAATGAGCAGTTCTTC.

In this sample, this clonotype turned up a few times. The J gene is TRBJ2-2, the V gene TRBV10-3; D is unclear. The CDR3 is 11 amino acids. Germline loops: CDR1 ENHRY, CDR2 SYGVKD. V lost 10 bases to trimming and J lost 7 bases, with 10 bases between them. The CDR3 region is CATQLNGELFF. The CDR3 DNA reads TGTGCCACCCAACTGAACGGGGAGCTGTTTTTT.

A few counts support this clonotype. V gene TRBV5-8 combines with J gene TRBJ2-5; D call uncertain. Germline V gene data show CDR1 as SGHTS and CDR2 as YDEGEE. Trimming took 4 bases from V and 3 from J, leaving 19 bases between them. The length of the CDR3 is 16 residues. CDR3 in amino acids: CASSDTRSPEKETQYF. The DNA of the CDR3 is TGTGCCAGCAGCGACACGCGATCCCCGGAAAAAGAGACCCAGTACTTC.

V is TRBV28 and J is TRBJ2-7; perhaps D is TRBD1 or TRBD2 (5 bases each). The CDR3 totals 15 residues. V dropped 5 bases and J dropped 5 bases, with 19 bases sitting between them. Germline lookup yields CDR1 MDHEN and CDR2 SYDVKM. This CDR3 is CASSATGTGKNEQYF. As DNA, the CDR3 is TGTGCCAGCAGTGCTACCGGGACGGGTAAGAACGAGCAGTACTTC.

V usage is TRBV20-1 and J usage is TRBJ1-1; possibly TRBD1 for D (5 bases). From germline, CDR1 is DFQATT and CDR2 SNEGSKA (reference sequence). This CDR3 region has 13 residues. V shed 8 bases and J shed 6 bases, with 19 bases lying between them. Written as DNA, the CDR3 is TGCAGTTCTCGCGGACCCCCGGGACCTGAAGCTTTCTTT. Translation gives CSSRGPPGPEAFF.

This clonotype has a count of ten or more. V usage is TRBV19 and J usage is TRBJ1-2, with 8 bases lining up with TRBD1. The V gene's germline CDR1 is LNHDA and CDR2 SQIVND (reference sequence). The CDR3 has 13 residues. V was pared by 8 bases and J by 2 bases, with 4 bases of the junction left unmatched. CDR3 in amino acids: CASSTGGNYGYTF. The CDR3 DNA reads as TGTGCCAGTTCTACAGGGGGAAACTATGGCTACACCTTC.

This clonotype appeared many times. The chain uses TRBV7-9 and TRBJ1-5; D perhaps matches TRBD1 (6 bases). The CDR3 loop spans 13 amino acids. CDR1 and CDR2 (germline): SEHNR, FQNEAQ (reference sequence). V was shortened by 4 bases and J by 11 bases, with 15 bases between the two germline ends. This CDR3 is CASSSNRDAAQHF. DNA of the CDR3: TGTGCCAGCAGCTCCAACAGGGACGCGGCCCAGCATTTT. Variable domain in full (rest from reference TRBV7-9 and TRBJ1-5): DTGVSQNPRHKITKRGQNVTFRCDPISEHNRLYWYRQTLGQGPEFLTYFQNEAQLEKSRLLSDRFSAERPKGSFSTLEIQRTEQGDSAMYLCASSSNRDAAQHFGDGTRLSIL.

This chain joins TRBV10-1 and TRBJ2-4; no clear D gene. The length of the CDR3 is 14 residues. Germline V gene data show CDR1 as WNHNN and CDR2 as SYGVQD (reference sequence). Trimming stripped 10 bases from V and 0 bases from J, with 13 bases between. In DNA, the CDR3 is TGCGCCACTCCTCCGGAGCTAGCCAAAAACATTCAGTACTTC. As protein: CATPPELAKNIQYF.

This clonotype has only a few counts. The chain is built from TRBV18 and TRBJ2-7; the D gene is possibly TRBD2 (5 bases). The V and J ends lost 5 bases and 2 bases respectively, with 16 bases between them. Germline V gene sequence: CDR1 KGHSH, CDR2 LQKENI. The CDR3 covers 15 residues. The DNA of the CDR3 is TGTGCCAGCTCAGCTATCGGGATCGCCACCTACGAGCAGTACTTC. This translates into CASSAIGIATYEQYF.

This clonotype was counted ten times or more. This chain joins TRBV10-2 and TRBJ1-1; D perhaps matches TRBD1 (6 bases). Germline loops: CDR1 WSHSY, CDR2 SAAADI. There are 16 residues in the CDR3. V was shortened by 3 bases and J by 4 bases, with 18 bases between the two germline ends. The CDR3 DNA follows: TGCGCCAGCAGTGAATACAGGGTACCCGCGAGCACTGAAGCTTTCTTT. This translates into CASSEYRVPASTEAFF.

This clonotype was seen ten or more times. The CDR3 DNA sequence: TGCAGCGTTGGTAGTCTAGCGGGGTACACAGATACGCAGTATTTT. Translation: CSVGSLAGYTDTQYF. The V and J genes are TRBV29-1 and TRBJ2-3; TRBD2 matches at 9 bases. V lost 4 bases to trimming and J lost 2 bases; unmatched junction nucleotides: 7. CDR3 length: 15 residues. Germline V gene sequence: CDR1 SQVTM, CDR2 ANQGSEA.

This clonotype has only a few counts. The V call is TRBV12-3 or TRBV12-4, the J call TRBJ1-5; no clear D. The CDR3 totals 13 residues. V lost 6 bases and J 9 bases, leaving 15 bases between the germline ends. CDR3 sequence: CASSPTSDGPQHF. CDR3 in DNA: TGTGCCAGCAGCCCGACTTCGGATGGGCCCCAGCATTTT.

This chain connects TRBV7-2 to TRBJ1-5, with D possibly TRBD1 on 5 matching bases. CDR1 and CDR2 from the germline V gene are SGHTA and FQGNSA. Deletions cut 0 bases from V and 1 base from J, with 13 bases between. The CDR3 has 17 residues. The CDR3 region has the DNA TGTGCCAGCAGCTTAGCCGGCAGGGAGGCGAGCAATCAGCCCCAGCATTTT. It is translated as CASSLAGREASNQPQHF. Combining the CDR3 with reference TRBV7-2 and TRBJ1-5 gives the whole variable domain GAGVSQSPSNKVTEKGKDVELRCDPISGHTALYWYRQSLGQGLEFLIYFQGNSAPDKSGLPSDRFSAERTGGSVSTLTIQRTQQEDSAVYLCASSLAGREASNQPQHFGDGTRLSIL.

This clonotype was found many times. V gene TRBV5-1 combines with J gene TRBJ2-2; possibly TRBD2 for D (6 bases). The CDR3 runs to 17 residues. The V end lost 2 bases, the J end lost 1 base, and 15 bases lay between the germline ends. Looked up from germline, CDR1 is SGHRS and CDR2 is YFSETQ. CDR3 nucleotide sequence: TGCGCCAGCAGCTTTCGGCCTAGCGAATGGAACACCGGGGAGCTGTTTTTT. It codes for CASSFRPSEWNTGELFF. Based on the CDR3 plus reference TRBV5-1 and TRBJ2-2, the full variable domain is KAGVTQTPRYLIKTRGQQVTLSCSPISGHRSVSWYQQTPGQGLQFLFEYFSETQRNKGNFPGRFSGRQFSNSRSEMNVSTLELGDSALYLCASSFRPSEWNTGELFFGEGSRLTVL.